The present T cell receptor (beta chain) was sequenced within a study of T cells in localized non-small cell lung cancer. Study outcomes and limitations: Compared with tumor, uninvolved adjacent lung displayed greater T cell clonality, ranking highest overall. It remains possible that heterogeneity exists, since only one tumor region was sequenced. Among the top 100 tumor clones, a median around 57 appeared in adjacent lung.

About this clone: Its antigen is not identified.

The repertoire was sequenced with immunoSEQ multiplex PCR; TCRdb's copy has only in-frame clones and lacks some. The sample has 35,000 to 40,000 clones; over 75% are singletons. Germline CDR1 SGHTA, CDR2 FQGNSA. Trimming stripped 1 base from V and 5 bases from J, with 11 bases between. The CDR3 has 15 residues. The V and J genes are TRBV7-2 and TRBJ1-4; tentatively, D is TRBD1 (5 bases). The sequencing used peripheral blood, collected before any cancer treatment. The source is a woman aged 35 to 75 with stage I lung adenocarcinoma. The CDR3 region is CASSLVRGMNEKLFF. The CDR3 region has the DNA TGTGCCAGCAGCTTAGTTCGGGGGATGAATGAAAAACTGTTTTTT.